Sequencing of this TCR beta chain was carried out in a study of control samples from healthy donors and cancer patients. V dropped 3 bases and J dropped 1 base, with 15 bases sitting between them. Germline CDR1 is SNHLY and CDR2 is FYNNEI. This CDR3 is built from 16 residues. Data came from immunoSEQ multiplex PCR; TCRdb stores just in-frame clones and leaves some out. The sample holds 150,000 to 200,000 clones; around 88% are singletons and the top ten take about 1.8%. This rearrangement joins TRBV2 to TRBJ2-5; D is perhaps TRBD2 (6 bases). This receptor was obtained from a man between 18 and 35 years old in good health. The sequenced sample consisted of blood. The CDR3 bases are TGTGCCAGCAGTGATTGGGAGGCCGTTACCCAAGAGACCCAGTACTTC. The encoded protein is CASSDWEAVTQETQYF.